These 27 T cell receptor beta chains share one sample of origin, sequenced in a study of shared clonotypes between healthy human individuals (dated by TCRdb to 2020 to 2022). The library was built by means of the immunoSEQ multiplex PCR assay. The source is immuneACCESS, and TCRdb retained only in-frame sequences with V and J called. Part of the clones is not carried over; for the studies checked, unresolved V genes explain less than half of this, and the remainder is unexplained. The sample table shows roughly 2 million clones, and nearly 97% are seen once. In total, the top ten clones hold roughly 0.13% of the sample. What was sequenced was naive CD4+ T cells sorted from blood. This specimen's cell subset or site label, per the study, means: CD45RA+ positively selected. All receptors derive from a man aged 18 to 35 in good health.

This clone was detected once. Other DNA sequences of this sample code for an identical CDR3. J is TRBJ2-3 and V is TRBV7-9; TRBD2 matches at 11 bases. Germline V gene sequence: CDR1 SEHNR, CDR2 FQNEAQ (reference sequence). The length of the CDR3 is 16 residues. Losses at the gene ends were 5 bases for V and 2 bases for J; bases not matched to a gene: 6. CDR3 loop: CASSPPGLAVTDTQYF. The CDR3 coding sequence is TGTGCCAGCAGCCCTCCGGGACTAGCGGTCACAGATACGCAGTATTTT.

This clone came up once. The V call is TRBV4-1, the J call TRBJ2-2; weak D call: TRBD2 (5 bases). Germline V gene sequence: CDR1 MGHRA, CDR2 YSYEKL. The V gene lost 1 base and the J gene lost 8 bases, with 14 bases spanning the gap. The CDR3 sequence is 15 residues long. The CDR3 sequence is CASSQVASMAGELFF. In nucleotides, the CDR3 is TGCGCCAGCAGCCAAGTGGCTAGCATGGCGGGGGAGCTGTTTTTT.

The genes are TRBV30 and TRBJ2-7, with D possibly TRBD2 on 5 matching bases. The CDR3 contains 13 residues. V was clipped by 2 bases and J by 5 bases, with 13 bases between them. Germline assignment: CDR1 GTSNPN and CDR2 SVGIG (reference sequence). The CDR3 spells CAWSTNLRDEQYF. CDR3 coding DNA: TGTGCCTGGAGTACCAACTTGCGGGACGAGCAGTACTTC.

The rearrangement uses TRBV5-1 and TRBJ2-7; a weak D match, TRBD2 (5 bases). The CDR3 totals 15 residues. The V end was cut by 1 base, the J end by 2 bases, with 13 bases between. CDR1 is SGHRS and CDR2 is YFSETQ in the germline V gene. CDR3: CASSLSLVGAYEQYF. In nucleotides, the CDR3 is TGCGCCAGCAGCTTGTCACTAGTGGGAGCCTACGAGCAGTACTTC.

CDR3 DNA sequence: TGTGCCAGCAGTTCCCAGGGACAGTATAGCAATCAGCCCCAGCATTTT. Encoded protein: CASSSQGQYSNQPQHF. The chain carries TRBV6-5 and TRBJ1-5; 7 positions agree with TRBD1. Germline V CDR1 and CDR2: MNHEY, SVGAGI. CDR3 length equals 16 residues. V shed 4 bases, J shed 0 bases, and the junction held 6 bases outside the gene matches.

CDR3 nucleotides: TGCGCCAGCTCAATACAGGGAAACACCGGGGAGCTGTTTTTT. Its protein is CASSIQGNTGELFF. The chain has TRBV5-1 and TRBJ2-2; TRBD1 is a possible D gene (6 bases). Germline CDR1 and CDR2: SGHRS and YFSETQ. Trimming removed 7 bases from V and 2 bases from J, with 12 bases in between. The CDR3 contains 14 residues. The entire variable domain, with the rest obtained from reference TRBV5-1 and TRBJ2-2, is as follows: KAGVTQTPRYLIKTRGQQVTLSCSPISGHRSVSWYQQTPGQGLQFLFEYFSETQRNKGNFPGRFSGRQFSNSRSEMNVSTLELGDSALYLCASSIQGNTGELFFGEGSRLTVL.

The chain employs TRBV4-3 and TRBJ2-6, with D perhaps TRBD1 or TRBD2 (5 bases each). In germline, CDR1 is LGHNA, CDR2 YSLEER. V was trimmed by 2 bases and J by 1 base, leaving 15 bases between them. The CDR3 is 18 residues long. For the CDR3, the DNA is TGCGCCAGCAGCCAACTCACGGGGCCAGTTTCTGGGGCCAACGTCCTGACTTTC. Its protein is CASSQLTGPVSGANVLTF.

J is TRBJ2-7 and V is TRBV7-9; 7 nucleotides align to TRBD1. In germline, CDR1 is SEHNR, CDR2 FQNEAQ (reference sequence). Trimming cost V 1 base and J 3 bases; bases outside gene matches: 18. The CDR3 contains 19 residues. The CDR3 sequence is CASSLGGQRGPRTHYEQYF. The CDR3 DNA follows: TGTGCCAGCAGCTTAGGGGGACAGAGAGGACCCAGAACTCACTACGAGCAGTACTTC.

The DNA of the CDR3 is TGTGCCAGCAGTTACCCCCATGCCGGGACAGGCCTCGGCTACACCTTC. This gives the protein CASSYPHAGTGLGYTF. The J gene is TRBJ1-2, the V gene TRBV6-6, with TRBD1 identical over 8 bases. Germline loops: CDR1 MNHNY, CDR2 SVGAGI (reference sequence). V trimming: 2 bases; J trimming: 8 bases; junction bases outside the gene matches: 13. CDR3 length: 16 amino acids.

The V call is TRBV10-2, the J call TRBJ1-5; no reliable D call. The CDR3 extends over 15 amino acids. CDR1 is WSHSY and CDR2 is SAAADI in the germline V gene. V lost 3 bases and J 3 bases, leaving 12 bases between the germline ends. Here the CDR3 reads CASSEKRANNQPQHF. In nucleotides, the CDR3 is TGCGCCAGCAGTGAAAAGAGGGCGAACAATCAGCCCCAGCATTTT.

The CDR3 loop is CSATPTDAISGNTIYF. CDR3 bases: TGCAGCGCCACTCCAACCGACGCCATCTCTGGAAACACCATATATTTT. The rearrangement uses TRBV29-1 and TRBJ1-3, with D hard to call. The CDR3 contains 16 residues. From germline, CDR1 is SQVTM and CDR2 ANQGSEA. Trimming stripped 7 bases from V and 0 bases from J, with 19 bases between.

The table lists this clone with a count of one. The genes are TRBV7-3 and TRBJ2-1, with 7 bases that match TRBD1. This CDR3 spans 16 amino acids. The germline V gene has CDR1 SGHTA and CDR2 FQGTGA. Losses at the gene ends were 0 bases for V and 6 bases for J; bases not matched to a gene: 8. The CDR3 nucleotides are TGTGCCAGCAGCTTAACCGGGACAGCTCCTGGCAATGAGCAGTTCTTC. This sequence encodes CASSLTGTAPGNEQFF.

The CDR3 reads CASSLGEGSSYEQYF. CDR3 bases: TGTGCCAGCAGCTTGGGAGAGGGGAGCTCCTACGAGCAGTACTTC. The chain carries TRBV5-6 and TRBJ2-7; D may correspond to TRBD1 or TRBD2 (5 bases each). Trimming pared 0 bases from V and 0 bases from J, leaving 10 bases between. This CDR3 has 15 residues. Germline V lookup: CDR1 SGHDT, CDR2 YYEEEE.

The chain carries TRBV18 and TRBJ1-1, with TRBD1 matching over 7 bases. There are 17 residues in the CDR3. The trim removed 3 bases at V and 4 bases at J, leaving 14 bases unmatched. Germline V lookup: CDR1 KGHSH, CDR2 LQKENI. The CDR3: CASSPRPRQGGSTEAFF. For the CDR3, the DNA is TGTGCCAGCTCACCCCGACCCCGACAGGGAGGGAGCACTGAAGCTTTCTTT.

The CDR3: CASLGYPYNSPLHF. The CDR3 DNA reads TGTGCCAGCCTAGGGTATCCCTATAATTCACCCCTCCACTTT. This chain uses TRBV6-5 with TRBJ1-6; D is uncertain. Germline V CDR1 and CDR2: MNHEY, SVGAGI. Trimming removed 8 bases from V and 2 bases from J, with 10 bases in between. The CDR3 length is 14 residues.

Remarks on this clone: This sample includes further DNA sequences coding for the same CDR3. The chain uses TRBV7-9 and TRBJ2-2; 7 bases are shared with TRBD1. Germline assignment: CDR1 SEHNR and CDR2 FQNEAQ (reference sequence). J gave up 2 bases and V 1 base, and 1 base lay outside the gene matches. This CDR3 is built from 15 residues. CDR3 sequence: CASSLGQGNTGELFF. CDR3 nucleotides: TGTGCCAGCAGCTTAGGACAGGGAAACACCGGGGAGCTGTTTTTT.

The chain employs TRBV29-1 and TRBJ1-1, with D possibly TRBD1 on 5 matching bases. Per germline, CDR1 SQVTM and CDR2 ANQGSEA. This CDR3 has 13 amino acids. Trimming stripped 5 bases from V and 4 bases from J, with 14 bases between. DNA of the CDR3: TGCAGCGTTATCAGGGTAGGGAGCACTGAAGCTTTCTTT. Its protein is CSVIRVGSTEAFF. Full variable domain (remainder filled in from reference TRBV29-1 and TRBJ1-1): SAVISQKPSRDICQRGTSLTIQCQVDSQVTMMFWYRQQPGQSLTLIATANQGSEATYESGFVIDKFPISRPNLTFSTLTVSNMSPEDSSIYLCSVIRVGSTEAFFGQGTRLTVV.

The chain employs TRBV5-1 and TRBJ2-6; perhaps TRBD1 as D (5 bases). The V and J ends lost 7 bases and 0 bases respectively, with 20 bases between them. The CDR3 loop spans 18 amino acids. The germline CDR1 and CDR2 sequences are SGHRS and YFSETQ. CDR3 region: CASGPGRQPPSGANVLTF. As DNA, the CDR3 is TGCGCCAGCGGCCCCGGCCGACAGCCTCCCTCTGGGGCCAACGTCCTGACTTTC.

As concerns this clone: Additional DNA sequences in this sample encode the identical CDR3. The chain combines TRBV6-5 with TRBJ2-7; D call uncertain. The CDR3 runs to 13 residues. Per germline, CDR1 MNHEY and CDR2 SVGAGI. V lost 0 bases to trimming and J lost 3 bases, with 6 bases between them. Written as DNA, the CDR3 is TGTGCCAGCAGTTACTCAGGGCGCTACGAGCAGTACTTC. It specifies CASSYSGRYEQYF.

V gene TRBV25-1 combines with J gene TRBJ2-1; 7 bases are shared with TRBD2. CDR3 length: 13 amino acids. The germline V gene has CDR1 MGHDK and CDR2 SYGVNS. V lost 8 bases and J lost 6; bases outside the gene matches: 7. The CDR3 loop is CASLLGGSNEQFF. As DNA, the CDR3 is TGTGCCAGCCTTCTGGGAGGGAGCAATGAGCAGTTCTTC.

The chain has TRBV10-3 and TRBJ2-1, with 15 bases matching TRBD2. The CDR3 length is 17 residues. Per the germline V gene, CDR1 is ENHRY and CDR2 is SYGVKD. V lost 0 bases to trimming and J lost 6 bases; unmatched junction nucleotides: 3. The CDR3 sequence: CAISESPGLAGGNEQFF. DNA of the CDR3: TGTGCCATCAGTGAGTCCCCGGGACTAGCGGGGGGCAATGAGCAGTTCTTC.

The count of this clone is one. The chain recombines TRBV5-4 with TRBJ1-6; D is unclear. Germline CDR1 SGHNT, CDR2 YYREEE (reference sequence). The CDR3 covers 17 residues. V dropped 1 base and J dropped 0 bases, with 11 bases sitting between them. The CDR3 region has the DNA TGTGCCAGCAGCTTGATGGAGGCTTCCTCCTATAATTCACCCCTCCACTTT. This codes for CASSLMEASSYNSPLHF.

The rearrangement joins TRBV7-2 to TRBJ1-2; a possible D gene is TRBD1 (6 bases). This CDR3 is 15 amino acids long. Germline CDR1 SGHTA, CDR2 FQGNSA. V was clipped by 4 bases and J by 3 bases, with 15 bases between them. The CDR3 coding sequence is TGTGCCAGCAGCTCAGGGACAACCGGGTACTATGGCTACACCTTC. The encoded protein is CASSSGTTGYYGYTF.

This sequence joins TRBV6-4 and TRBJ1-1, with D possibly TRBD1 on 5 matching bases. Trimming cost V 10 bases and J 10 bases, with 16 bases left between them. Germline loops: CDR1 MRHNA, CDR2 SNTAGT. The CDR3 sequence is 11 residues long. CDR3 loop: CANGTGGRAFF. CDR3 nucleotides: TGTGCCAACGGTACGGGGGGTCGAGCTTTCTTT.

The chain has TRBV2 and TRBJ2-7; weak D call: TRBD2 (7 bases). The germline V gene has CDR1 SNHLY and CDR2 FYNNEI. This CDR3 is built from 15 residues. The V and J ends lost 6 bases and 7 bases respectively, with 22 bases between them. CDR3 loop: CASRRGPLFPREQYF. The CDR3 coding sequence is TGTGCCAGCAGGCGGGGGCCGCTTTTCCCCCGAGAGCAGTACTTC.

The chain combines TRBV29-1 with TRBJ1-1, with a tentative D call TRBD1 (6 bases). The germline V and J ends were trimmed by 4 bases and 8 bases, with 14 bases remaining between them. This CDR3 is 12 amino acids long. The germline gives CDR1 SQVTM, CDR2 ANQGSEA. The DNA of the CDR3 is TGCAGCGTTGCAACAGGGAATGTGGAAGCTTTCTTT. This encodes CSVATGNVEAFF. Full variable domain (missing parts from reference TRBV29-1 and TRBJ1-1): SAVISQKPSRDICQRGTSLTIQCQVDSQVTMMFWYRQQPGQSLTLIATANQGSEATYESGFVIDKFPISRPNLTFSTLTVSNMSPEDSSIYLCSVATGNVEAFFGQGTRLTVV.

A word on this clone: Other nucleotide sequences in the sample specify the same CDR3. This rearrangement joins TRBV6-5 to TRBJ2-7; D uncertain. The CDR3 runs 15 residues. Germline CDR1 is MNHEY and CDR2 is SVGAGI. V gave up 0 bases and J gave up 2 bases, with 11 bases separating them. The CDR3 DNA is TGTGCCAGCAGTTACTCGACCGGGTTCGCCTACGAGCAGTACTTC. Translating gives CASSYSTGFAYEQYF.